This T cell receptor (beta chain) was observed in a study of blood T cell repertoires in COVID-19. Study details: PBMCs, B-cell-depleted T cells, or T cells provided the cDNA or gDNA that made up the material.

Germline V gene sequence: CDR1 SGHTA, CDR2 FQGNSA. The length of the CDR3 is 15 residues. V was trimmed by 0 bases and J by 2 bases, leaving 10 bases between them. Clones were read by immunoSEQ multiplex PCR, and TCRdb kept only the in-frame ones, dropping some. Counted here are around 330,000 clones, about nine tenths occurring once; the ten biggest clones make up 4.5% to 5.5%. Across about two dozen US areas, participants ranged in age from about 18 to 100 years. Only one count was recorded for this clone. Material: PBMCs or T cells enriched from blood (not recorded which). The rearrangement links TRBV7-2 to TRBJ1-1; D is undetermined. The source is a man aged 60 to 69 who had recovered from COVID-19. The CDR3 spells CASSLAGASNTEAFF. CDR3 DNA sequence: TGTGCCAGCAGCTTAGCCGGAGCTTCCAACACTGAAGCTTTCTTT.